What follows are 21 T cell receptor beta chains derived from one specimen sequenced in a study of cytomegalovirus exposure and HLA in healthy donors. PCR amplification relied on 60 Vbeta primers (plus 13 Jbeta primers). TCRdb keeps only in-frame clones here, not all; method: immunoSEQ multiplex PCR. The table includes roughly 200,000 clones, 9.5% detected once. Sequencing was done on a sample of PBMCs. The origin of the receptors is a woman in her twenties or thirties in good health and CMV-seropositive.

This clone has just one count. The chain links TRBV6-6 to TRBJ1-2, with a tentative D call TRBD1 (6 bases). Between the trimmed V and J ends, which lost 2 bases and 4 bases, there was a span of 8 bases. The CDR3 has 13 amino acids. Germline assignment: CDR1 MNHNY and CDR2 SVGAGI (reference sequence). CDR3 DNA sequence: TGTGCCAGCAGTTACGGACAGCCCTATGGCTACACCTTC. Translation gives CASSYGQPYGYTF.

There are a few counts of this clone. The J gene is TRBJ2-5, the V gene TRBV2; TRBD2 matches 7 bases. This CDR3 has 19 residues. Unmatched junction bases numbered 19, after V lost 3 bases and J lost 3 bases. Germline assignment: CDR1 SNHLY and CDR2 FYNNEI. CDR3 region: CASSERTRGLRGGKETQYF. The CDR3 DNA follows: TGTGCCAGCAGTGAGAGGACTAGGGGCCTGAGGGGTGGTAAAGAGACCCAGTACTTC.

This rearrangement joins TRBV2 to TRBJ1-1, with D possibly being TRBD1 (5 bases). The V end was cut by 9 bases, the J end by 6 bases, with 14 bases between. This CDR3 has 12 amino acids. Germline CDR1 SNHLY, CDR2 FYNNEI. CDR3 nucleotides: TGTGCCAGTTATGGGGGGAGCGCTGAAGCTTTCTTT. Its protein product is CASYGGSAEAFF.

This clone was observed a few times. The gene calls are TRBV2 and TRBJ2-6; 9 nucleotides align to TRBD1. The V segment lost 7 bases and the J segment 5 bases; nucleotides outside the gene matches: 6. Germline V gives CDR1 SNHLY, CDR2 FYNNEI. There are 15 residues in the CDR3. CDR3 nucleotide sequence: TGTGCCAGCACCTTACAGGGGGCGAGGGCCAACGTCCTGACTTTC. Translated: CASTLQGARANVLTF.

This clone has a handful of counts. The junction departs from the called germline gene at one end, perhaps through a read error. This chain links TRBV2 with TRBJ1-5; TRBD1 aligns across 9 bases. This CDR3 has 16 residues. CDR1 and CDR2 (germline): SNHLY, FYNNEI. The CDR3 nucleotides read TGTGCCAGCAGCGAAGGCGGGACAGGGAACAATCAGCCCCAGCATTTT. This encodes CASSEGGTGNNQPQHF.

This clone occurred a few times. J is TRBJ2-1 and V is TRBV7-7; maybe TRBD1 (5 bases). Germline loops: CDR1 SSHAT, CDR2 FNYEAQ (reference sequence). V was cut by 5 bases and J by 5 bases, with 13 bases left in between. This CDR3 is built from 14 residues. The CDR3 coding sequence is TGTGCCAGCAGCCTAGGGGCAGGTGACAATGAGCAGTTCTTC. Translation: CASSLGAGDNEQFF.

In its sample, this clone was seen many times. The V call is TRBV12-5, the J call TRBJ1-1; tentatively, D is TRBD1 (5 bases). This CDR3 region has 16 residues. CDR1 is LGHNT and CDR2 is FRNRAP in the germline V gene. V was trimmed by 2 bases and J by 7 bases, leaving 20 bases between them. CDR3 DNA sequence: TGTGCTAGTGGTTTGACTCCGGGCGGGGGAATGGGTGAAGCTTTCTTT. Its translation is CASGLTPGGGMGEAFF.

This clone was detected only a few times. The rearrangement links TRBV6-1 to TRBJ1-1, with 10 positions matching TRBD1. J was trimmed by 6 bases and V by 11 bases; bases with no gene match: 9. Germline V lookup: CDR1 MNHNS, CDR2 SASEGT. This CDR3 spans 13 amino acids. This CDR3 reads CAAQTGGWAEAFF. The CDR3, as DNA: TGTGCCGCTCAGACAGGGGGCTGGGCTGAAGCTTTCTTT.

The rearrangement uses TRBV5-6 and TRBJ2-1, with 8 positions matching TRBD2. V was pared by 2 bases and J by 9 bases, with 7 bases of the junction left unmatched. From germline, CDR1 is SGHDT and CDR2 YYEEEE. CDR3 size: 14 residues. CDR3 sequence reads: CASSFGAGVLEQFF. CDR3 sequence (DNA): TGTGCCAGCAGCTTTGGAGCGGGAGTCCTTGAGCAGTTCTTC.

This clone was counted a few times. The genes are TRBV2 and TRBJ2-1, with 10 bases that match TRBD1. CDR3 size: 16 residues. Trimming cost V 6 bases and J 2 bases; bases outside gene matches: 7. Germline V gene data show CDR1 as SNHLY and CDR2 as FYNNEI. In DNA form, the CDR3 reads TGTGCCAGCAGAGCCACCGGGACAGGGGCCTACAATGAGCAGTTCTTC. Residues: CASRATGTGAYNEQFF.

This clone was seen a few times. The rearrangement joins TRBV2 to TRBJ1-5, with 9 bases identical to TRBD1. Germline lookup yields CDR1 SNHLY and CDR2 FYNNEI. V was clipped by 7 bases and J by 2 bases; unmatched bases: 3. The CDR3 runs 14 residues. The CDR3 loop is CASKWTGGNQPQHF. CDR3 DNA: TGTGCCAGCAAATGGACAGGGGGCAATCAGCCCCAGCATTTT.

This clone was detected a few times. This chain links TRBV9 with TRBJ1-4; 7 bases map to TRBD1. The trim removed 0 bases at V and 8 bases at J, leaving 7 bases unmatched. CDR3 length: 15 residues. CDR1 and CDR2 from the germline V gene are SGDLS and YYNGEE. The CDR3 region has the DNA TGTGCCAGCAGCGTAGAGAGGGACAGTAGGGAAAAACTGTTTTTT. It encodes CASSVERDSREKLFF.

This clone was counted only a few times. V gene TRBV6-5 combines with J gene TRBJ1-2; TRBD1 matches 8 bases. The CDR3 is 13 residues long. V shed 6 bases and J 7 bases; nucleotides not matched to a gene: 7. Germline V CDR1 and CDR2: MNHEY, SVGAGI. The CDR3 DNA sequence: TGTGCCAGCAGCCGGACAGGGAATAGTGGCTACACCTTC. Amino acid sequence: CASSRTGNSGYTF.

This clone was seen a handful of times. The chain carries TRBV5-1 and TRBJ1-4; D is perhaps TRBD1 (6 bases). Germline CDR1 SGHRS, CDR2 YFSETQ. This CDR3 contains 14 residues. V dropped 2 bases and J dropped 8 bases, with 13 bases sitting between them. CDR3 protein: CASSFGDKTEKLFF. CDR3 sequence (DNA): TGCGCCAGCAGCTTCGGGGACAAAACCGAAAAACTGTTTTTT.

CDR3 coding DNA: TGTGCCAGCTCACCAGAGTCGCGCGGCTATGGCTACACCTTC. It is translated as CASSPESRGYGYTF. This chain uses TRBV18 with TRBJ1-2; no reliable D call. Germline V gene data show CDR1 as KGHSH and CDR2 as LQKENI. V shed 2 bases and J shed 4 bases, with 11 bases lying between them. This CDR3 comprises 14 residues.

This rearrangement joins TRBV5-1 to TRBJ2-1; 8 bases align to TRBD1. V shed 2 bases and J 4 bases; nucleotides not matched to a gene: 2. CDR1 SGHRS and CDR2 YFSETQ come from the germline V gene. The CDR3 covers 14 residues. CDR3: CASSFGDRYNEQFF. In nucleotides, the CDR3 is TGCGCCAGCAGCTTCGGGGACAGGTACAATGAGCAGTTCTTC.

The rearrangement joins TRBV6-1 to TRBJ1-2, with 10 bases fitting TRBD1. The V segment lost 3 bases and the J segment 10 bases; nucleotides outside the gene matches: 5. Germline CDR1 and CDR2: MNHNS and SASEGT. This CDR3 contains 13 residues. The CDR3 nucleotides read TGTGCCAGCAGTGACCGGGACAGGGGTTACTACACCTTC. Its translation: CASSDRDRGYYTF.

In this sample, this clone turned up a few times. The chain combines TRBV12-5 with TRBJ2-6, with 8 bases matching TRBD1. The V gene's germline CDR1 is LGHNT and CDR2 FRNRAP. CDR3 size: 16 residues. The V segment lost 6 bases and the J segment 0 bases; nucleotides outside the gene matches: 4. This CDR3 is CASGPGTGSGANVLTF. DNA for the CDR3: TGTGCTAGTGGCCCCGGGACAGGCTCTGGGGCCAACGTCCTGACTTTC.

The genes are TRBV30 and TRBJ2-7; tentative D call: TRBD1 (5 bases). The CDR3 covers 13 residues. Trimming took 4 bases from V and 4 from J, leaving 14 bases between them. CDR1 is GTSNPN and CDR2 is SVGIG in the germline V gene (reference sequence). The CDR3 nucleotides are TGTGCCTGGACAAAAAACAGGTTATACGAGCAGTACTTC. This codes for CAWTKNRLYEQYF.

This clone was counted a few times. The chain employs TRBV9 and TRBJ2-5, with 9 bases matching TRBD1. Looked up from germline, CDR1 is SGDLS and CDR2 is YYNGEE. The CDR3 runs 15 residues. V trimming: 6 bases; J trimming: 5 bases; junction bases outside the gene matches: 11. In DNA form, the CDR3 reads TGTGCCAGCACCTCCTGGACAGGGGAACGGGAGACCCAGTACTTC. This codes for CASTSWTGERETQYF. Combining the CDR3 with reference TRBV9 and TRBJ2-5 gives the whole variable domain DSGVTQTPKHLITATGQRVTLRCSPRSGDLSVYWYQQSLDQGLQFLIQYYNGEERAKGNILERFSAQQFPDLHSELNLSSLELGDSALYFCASTSWTGERETQYFGPGTRLLVL.

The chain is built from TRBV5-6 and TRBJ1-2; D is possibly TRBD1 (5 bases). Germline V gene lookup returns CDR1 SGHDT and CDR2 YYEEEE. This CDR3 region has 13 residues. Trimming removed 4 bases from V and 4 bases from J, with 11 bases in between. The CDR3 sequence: CASSARVVYGYTF. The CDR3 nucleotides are TGTGCCAGCAGCGCCAGGGTAGTCTATGGCTACACCTTC. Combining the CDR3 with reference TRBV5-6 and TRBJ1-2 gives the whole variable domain DAGVTQSPTHLIKTRGQQVTLRCSPKSGHDTVSWYQQALGQGPQFIFQYYEEEERQRGNFPDRFSGHQFPNYSSELNVNALLLGDSALYLCASSARVVYGYTFGSGTRLTVV.